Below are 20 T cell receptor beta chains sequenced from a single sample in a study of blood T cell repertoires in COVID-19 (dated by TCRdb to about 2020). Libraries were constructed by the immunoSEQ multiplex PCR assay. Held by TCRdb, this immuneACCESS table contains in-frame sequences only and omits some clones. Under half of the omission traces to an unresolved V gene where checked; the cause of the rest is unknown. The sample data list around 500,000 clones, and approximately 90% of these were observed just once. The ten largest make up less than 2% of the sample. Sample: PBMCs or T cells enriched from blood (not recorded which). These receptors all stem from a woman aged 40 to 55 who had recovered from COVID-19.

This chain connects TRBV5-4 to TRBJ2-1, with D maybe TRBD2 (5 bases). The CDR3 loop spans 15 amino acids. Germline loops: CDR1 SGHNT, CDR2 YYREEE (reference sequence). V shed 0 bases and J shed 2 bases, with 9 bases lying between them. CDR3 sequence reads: CASSLAGVAYNEQFF. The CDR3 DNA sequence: TGTGCCAGCAGCTTGGCCGGGGTCGCCTACAATGAGCAGTTCTTC.

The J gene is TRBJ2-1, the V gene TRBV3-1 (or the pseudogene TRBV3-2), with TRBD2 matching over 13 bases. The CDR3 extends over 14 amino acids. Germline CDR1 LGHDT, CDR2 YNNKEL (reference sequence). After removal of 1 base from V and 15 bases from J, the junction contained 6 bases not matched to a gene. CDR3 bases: TGTGCCAGCAGCCAAGGCGGGACTAGCGGGAAGGCGTTCTTC. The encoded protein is CASSQGGTSGKAFF.

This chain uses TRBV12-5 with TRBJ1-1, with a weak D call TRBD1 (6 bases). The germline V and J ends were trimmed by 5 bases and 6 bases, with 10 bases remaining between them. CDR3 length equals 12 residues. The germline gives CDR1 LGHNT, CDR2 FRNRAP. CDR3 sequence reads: CASGIGTSEAFF. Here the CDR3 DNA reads TGTGCTAGTGGTATAGGGACATCTGAAGCTTTCTTT.

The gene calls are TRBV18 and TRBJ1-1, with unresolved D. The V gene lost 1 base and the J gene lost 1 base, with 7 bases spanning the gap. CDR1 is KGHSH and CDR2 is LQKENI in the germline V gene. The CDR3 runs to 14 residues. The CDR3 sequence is CASSPRPGNTEAFF. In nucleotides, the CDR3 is TGTGCCAGCTCACCACGCCCGGGGAACACTGAAGCTTTCTTT.

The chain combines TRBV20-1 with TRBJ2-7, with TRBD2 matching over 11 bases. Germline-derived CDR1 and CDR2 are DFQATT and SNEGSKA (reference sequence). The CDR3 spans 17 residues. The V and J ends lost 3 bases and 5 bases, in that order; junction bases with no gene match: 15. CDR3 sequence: CSASPLLAGGRSHEQYF. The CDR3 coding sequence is TGCAGTGCTAGTCCCCTTTTAGCGGGAGGGCGATCCCACGAGCAGTACTTC.

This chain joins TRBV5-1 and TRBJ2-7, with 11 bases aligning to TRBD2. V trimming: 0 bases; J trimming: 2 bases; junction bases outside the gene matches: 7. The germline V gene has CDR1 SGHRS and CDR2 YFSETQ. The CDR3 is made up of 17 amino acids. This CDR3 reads CASSLVVAGGPPYEQYF. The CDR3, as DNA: TGCGCCAGCAGCTTGGTGGTAGCGGGAGGGCCCCCCTACGAGCAGTACTTC.

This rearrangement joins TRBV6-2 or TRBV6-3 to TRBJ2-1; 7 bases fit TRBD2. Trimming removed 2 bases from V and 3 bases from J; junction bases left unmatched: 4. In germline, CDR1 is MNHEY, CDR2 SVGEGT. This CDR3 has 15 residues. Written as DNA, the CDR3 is TGTGCCAGCAGTTACCCGACTAGCCGCTACAATGAGCAGTTCTTC. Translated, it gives CASSYPTSRYNEQFF.

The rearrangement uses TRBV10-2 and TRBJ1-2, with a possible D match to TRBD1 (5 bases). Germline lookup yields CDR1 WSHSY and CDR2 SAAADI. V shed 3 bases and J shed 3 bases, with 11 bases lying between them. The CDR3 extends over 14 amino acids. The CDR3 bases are TGCGCCAGCAGTGACGGGGGGAGGGACTATGGCTACACCTTC. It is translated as CASSDGGRDYGYTF.

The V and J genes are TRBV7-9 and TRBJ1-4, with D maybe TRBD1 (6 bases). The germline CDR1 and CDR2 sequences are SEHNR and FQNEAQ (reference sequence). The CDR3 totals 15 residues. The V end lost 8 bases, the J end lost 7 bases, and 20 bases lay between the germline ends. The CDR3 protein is CASWGPGLGGEKLFF. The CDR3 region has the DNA TGTGCCAGCTGGGGGCCGGGCCTAGGTGGTGAAAAACTGTTTTTT.

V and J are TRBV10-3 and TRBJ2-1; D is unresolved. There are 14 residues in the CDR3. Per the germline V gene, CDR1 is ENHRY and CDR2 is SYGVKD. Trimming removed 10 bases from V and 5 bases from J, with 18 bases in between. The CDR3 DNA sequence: TGTGCCACCCCTAGGCTAAGGTACCACAATGAGCAGTTCTTC. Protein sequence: CATPRLRYHNEQFF.

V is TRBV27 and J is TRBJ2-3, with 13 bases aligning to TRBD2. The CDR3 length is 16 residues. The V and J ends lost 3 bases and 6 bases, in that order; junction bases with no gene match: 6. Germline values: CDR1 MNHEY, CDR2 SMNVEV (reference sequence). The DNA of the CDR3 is TGTGCCAGCAGTTTGGGACTAGCGGGACGAAACGATACGCAGTATTTT. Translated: CASSLGLAGRNDTQYF.

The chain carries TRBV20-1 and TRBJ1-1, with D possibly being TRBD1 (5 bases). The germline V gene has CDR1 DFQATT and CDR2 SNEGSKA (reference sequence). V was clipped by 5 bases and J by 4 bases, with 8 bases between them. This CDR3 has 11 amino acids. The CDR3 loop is CSAGATTEAFF. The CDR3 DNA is TGCAGTGCTGGGGCCACCACTGAAGCTTTCTTT.

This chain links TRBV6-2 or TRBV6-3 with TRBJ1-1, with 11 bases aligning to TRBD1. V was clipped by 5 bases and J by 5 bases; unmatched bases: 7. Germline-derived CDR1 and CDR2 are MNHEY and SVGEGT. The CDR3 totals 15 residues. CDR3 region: CASSRTGGRGTEAFF. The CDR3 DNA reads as TGTGCCAGCAGTAGGACAGGGGGCCGAGGGACTGAAGCTTTCTTT.

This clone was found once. CDR3 nucleotide sequence: TGTGCCAGCAGCCAATTCCGGGTTCTCTCTGGAAACACCATATATTTT. It is translated as CASSQFRVLSGNTIYF. The chain is built from TRBV4-2 and TRBJ1-3; D call uncertain. Per germline, CDR1 LGHNA and CDR2 YNFKEQ. Deletions cut 2 bases from V and 0 bases from J, with 11 bases between. The CDR3 totals 16 residues.

The CDR3 DNA reads as TGTGCCAGCAGAGGGCCGGGGGACCGCAATCAGCCCCAGCATTTT. Its translation: CASRGPGDRNQPQHF. This chain joins TRBV2 and TRBJ1-5, with D possibly TRBD1 on 5 matching bases. Deletions cut 6 bases from V and 2 bases from J, with 14 bases between. This CDR3 is 15 amino acids long. Germline CDR1 SNHLY, CDR2 FYNNEI.

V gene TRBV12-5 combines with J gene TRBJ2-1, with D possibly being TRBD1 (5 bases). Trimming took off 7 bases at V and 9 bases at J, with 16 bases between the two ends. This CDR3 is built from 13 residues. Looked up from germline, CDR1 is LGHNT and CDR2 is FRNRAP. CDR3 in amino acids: CASARQWGSEQFF. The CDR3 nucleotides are TGTGCTAGTGCAAGACAGTGGGGCAGTGAGCAGTTCTTC. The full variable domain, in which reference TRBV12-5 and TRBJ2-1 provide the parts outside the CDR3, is DARVTQTPRHKVTEMGQEVTMRCQPILGHNTVFWYRQTMMQGLELLAYFRNRAPLDDSGMPKDRFSAEMPDATLATLKIQPSEPRDSAVYFCASARQWGSEQFFGPGTRLTVL.

The CDR3 is CASSPEWTSELAYF. The CDR3 nucleotides are TGCGCCAGCAGCCCGGAGTGGACTAGCGAGTTGGCATACTTC. The chain has TRBV5-1 and TRBJ2-7; TRBD2 agrees at 9 bases. With 4 bases clipped from V and 13 bases from J, the junction kept 15 bases outside the gene matches. This CDR3 has 14 amino acids. Germline CDR1 SGHRS, CDR2 YFSETQ.

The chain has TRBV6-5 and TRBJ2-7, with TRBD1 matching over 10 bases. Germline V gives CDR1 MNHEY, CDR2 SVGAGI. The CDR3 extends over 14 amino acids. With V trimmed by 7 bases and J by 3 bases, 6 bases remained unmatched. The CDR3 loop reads CASIRDRGFYEQYF. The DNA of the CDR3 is TGTGCCAGCATACGGGACAGGGGTTTCTACGAGCAGTACTTC.

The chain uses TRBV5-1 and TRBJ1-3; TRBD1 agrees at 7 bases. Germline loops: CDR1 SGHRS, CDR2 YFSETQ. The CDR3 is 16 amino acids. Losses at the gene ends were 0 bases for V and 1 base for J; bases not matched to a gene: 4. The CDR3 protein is CASSLVAGGSGNTIYF. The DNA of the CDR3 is TGCGCCAGCAGCTTGGTTGCAGGGGGATCTGGAAACACCATATATTTT. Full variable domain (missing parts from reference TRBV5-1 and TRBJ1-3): KAGVTQTPRYLIKTRGQQVTLSCSPISGHRSVSWYQQTPGQGLQFLFEYFSETQRNKGNFPGRFSGRQFSNSRSEMNVSTLELGDSALYLCASSLVAGGSGNTIYFGEGSWLTVV.

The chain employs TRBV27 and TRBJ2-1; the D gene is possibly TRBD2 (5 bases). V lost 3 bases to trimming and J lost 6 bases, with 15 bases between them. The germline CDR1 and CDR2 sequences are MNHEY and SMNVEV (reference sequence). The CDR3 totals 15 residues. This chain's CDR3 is CASSFNLAPANEQFF. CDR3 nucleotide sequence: TGTGCCAGCAGTTTCAACCTAGCCCCCGCCAATGAGCAGTTCTTC.